The source of this T cell receptor beta chain is a study of monozygotic twins with inflammatory bowel disease. Findings of the study overall: The data gave no support to a single strong IBD-associated signal or clonotype. Lower sharing of clonotypes with other individuals was seen in IBD patients than in healthy twins. This was most marked in patients showing signs of disease activity.

For each CDR3 protein, TCRdb gives one entry from its re-call of the 5' RACE reads, without DNA. The sample includes around 400,000 distinct CDR3 sequences. A remark on this clonotype: The target antigen is unknown.

The sequencing sample was made of blood. The sequence came from a human donor with ulcerative colitis or Crohn's disease, or a healthy co-twin of an affected twin (not recorded which).

The CDR3 sequence: CASSRRDRGYEQYF. This chain connects TRBV28 to TRBJ2-7; the D call from TCRdb, TRBD1, cannot be confirmed without DNA. CDR1 is MDHEN, CDR2 SYDVKM, per germline. CDR3 size: 14 residues.